The clone carrying this T cell receptor beta chain was detected a few times. Its matching antigen is unknown. The data derive from a study of regulatory T cells in long-lasting Graves disease. Study outcomes and limitations: Having few samples may have compromised the accuracy.

Sample time point: persistent/refractory GD, antithyroid drugs over 5 years with positive TRAb. The authors made the TCR library using RNA they extracted from PBMCs. A peripheral blood sample, 7 to 9 milliliters in volume, was drawn into EDTA tubes. This CDR3 has 13 residues. Losses at the gene ends were 5 bases for V and 7 bases for J; bases not matched to a gene: 7. Per germline, CDR1 SGHAT and CDR2 FQNNGV. According to the study, TCR beta libraries were built with iRepertoire HTBI primers and CDR3-region Arm-PCR. TCRdb re-analysed the multiplex PCR reads in MiXCR, keeping a single row per CDR3 protein. The sample records over 650,000 distinct CDR3 sequences, 30% being singletons.

This clonotype was obtained from a female donor with Graves disease. The rearrangement joins TRBV11-2 to TRBJ1-1, with TRBD1 matching over 7 bases. The source was peripheral blood mononuclear cells (PBMCs), collected when the disease was refractory, from a patient treated with antithyroid drugs. The CDR3 coding sequence is TGTGCCAGCAGCGTGGGACAGTCAGGTGAAGCTTTCTTT. Amino acids: CASSVGQSGEAFF. The whole variable domain, remainder taken from reference TRBV11-2 and TRBJ1-1, is EAGVAQSPRYKIIEKRQSVAFWCNPISGHATLYWYQQILGQGPKLLIQFQNNGVVDDSQLPKDRFSAERLKGVDSTLKIQPAKLEDSAVYLCASSVGQSGEAFFGQGTRLTVV.